These T cell receptor beta chains were read from a single sample in a study of long-term antiretroviral therapy in people with HIV. Clones were sequenced by immunoSEQ multiplex PCR, and TCRdb holds only the in-frame ones, with some missing. The table lists about 39,000 clones, 75% to 90% of them singletons, with about 4% in the top ten. The starting material was unsorted PBMCs, obtained just before starting antiretroviral therapy. Every receptor here comes from a woman under 30 with HIV. Each CDR3 is given with its conserved first and last residue.

v_gene | CDR3aa
TRBV29-1 | CSVTLYTYSYEQYF
TRBV5-1 | CASSLVLGGSEQYF
TRBV4-1 | CASSQVYRDRGRGSYGYTF
TRBV2 | CASRDLITGELFF
TRBV7-9 | CASMGGLEVQETQYF
TRBV9 | CASSETGLAGGYEQYF
TRBV2 | CASYGGNTEAFF
TRBV7-9 | CASSLVRDEGEKLFF
TRBV2 | CASRGDVSYGYTF
TRBV9 | CASSVWTDNEQFF
TRBV7-2 | CASTIRRESTEAFF
TRBV7-8 | CASSLRDREGYGYTF
TRBV28 | CASSLLAGEGGEQFF
TRBV4-1 | CASSQGSDRITYEQYF
TRBV19 | CASSKDPGPSFSFYNEQFF
TRBV5-4 | CASSFYLQGLDSYEQYF
TRBV12-5 | CASGFRQGRTGELFF
TRBV14 | CASSQVAQGGRYEQYF
TRBV7-6 | CASSLAVNEQFF
TRBV4-2 | CASKGMRGTDTQYF
TRBV4-3 | CASSQDGGQSSYEQYF
TRBV28 | CASRPSGGRGNQPQHF
TRBV6-5 | CASSYSQSLGYTF
TRBV7-2 | CASSSTGGYGYTF
TRBV5-4 | CASSLRGPGSYEQYF
TRBV9 | CASSPPGTSPYNEQFF
TRBV27 | CASSFPTGQGVLGSGANVLTF
TRBV5-6 | CASSLGALNTGELFF
TRBV7-9 | CASSLSAGRSGEQYF
TRBV15 | CPENREPYEQYF
TRBV5-4 | CASSLASDYGYTF
TRBV9 | CASSVGGRAGERGNEQFF
TRBV5-4 | CASSSTYPRLNEQFF
TRBV28 | CASSLGTGVNYGYTF
TRBV27 | CASRPGVQFF
TRBV9 | CASSPTSGSVTGELFF
TRBV5-4 | CASSPPGSTDTQYF
TRBV10-2 | CASLSNSGYPDTQYF
TRBV4-1 | CASSQPTTSGRVYEQFF
TRBV27 | CASSPDEETQYF
TRBV28 | CASSLPQDRKNIQYF
TRBV15 | CATSRGPGLAGWEQFF
TRBV29-1 | CSVRSGTDTSEQYF
TRBV13 | CASSFMSGNTIYF
TRBV19 | CASTYRGQGYTF
TRBV6-6 | CASIGLGNSNQPQHF
TRBV27 | CASSLSLSSPTEQYF
TRBV18 | CASSPDRGREQYF
TRBV14 | CASSQWGQGFSGNTIYF
TRBV10-3 | CATQDRQETQYF
TRBV28 | CASSSTRQGPANYGYTF
TRBV11-2 | CASRYTGPTAFF
TRBV5-6 | CASRGDGSYEQYF
TRBV7-6 | CASSLVENEKLFF